This is a list of T cell receptor beta chains from one sample in a study of T cell repertoires in cytomegalovirus infection. No cognate antigen is known for these TCRs. TCRdb re-derived calls from the reads in MiXCR, one entry per CDR3 protein. Of under 200,000 distinct CDR3 sequences listed, about a fifth are singletons. Sequencing used CD8+ T cells from cultured PBMCs, obtained from culture after CMV antigen stimulation. All receptors come from a human donor in good health (CMV status not recorded). Some clones in this sample may be carry-over from other donors' samples. The CDR3 runs from the conserved cysteine through the conserved F or W. The order of the fields is D gene, V gene, J gene, clone size, CDR3 DNA, CDR3 protein. A D gene is named only where the DNA matches it firmly. Only some rows state a clone size, as once, few, many or a class for expanded clones.

.	TRBV7-2	TRBJ1-3	few	TGTGCCAGCAGCAGAAGGGGGGGGAGGACTGGAAACACCATATATTTT	CASSRRGGRTGNTIYF
TRBD1	TRBV7-9	TRBJ2-2	few	TGTGCCAGCAGCCGACACGCCCCGGGACAGGGGGCCTTCGCCGGGTCGGGGGAGCTGTTTTTT	CASSRHAPGQGAFAGSGELFF
TRBD1	TRBV6-2/TRBV6-3	TRBJ2-1	few	TGTGCCAGCAGTTACTTAGACAGGGGGAATGAGCAGTTCTTC	CASSYLDRGNEQFF
.	TRBV20-1	TRBJ2-1	.	TGCAGTGCTAGAGCAACCGCAGGGGTTGTGTACATCAGTGAGCAGTTCTTC	CSARATAGVVYISEQFF
.	TRBV10-3	TRBJ1-5	.	TGTGCCATCAGAAAAGATGATGATAGCAATCAGCCCCAGCATTTT	CAIRKDDDSNQPQHF
.	TRBV7-9	TRBJ1-2	few	TGTGCCAGCAGCCCCCGGGGGTATGGCTACACCTTC	CASSPRGYGYTF
TRBD1	TRBV6-1	TRBJ2-7	few	TGTGCCAGCAGTGCCTCCCCGGGACAGGGGCTCGGAGAGCAGTACTTC	CASSASPGQGLGEQYF
TRBD2	TRBV7-9	TRBJ2-1	few	TGTGCCAGCAGCTTAGGAGGGGCAGCGGGGGCAGAGCAGTTCTTC	CASSLGGAAGAEQFF
.	TRBV9	TRBJ1-5	.	TGTGCCAGCAGCGTCGGGGGAGATAGCAATCAGCCCCAGCATTTT	CASSVGGDSNQPQHF
.	TRBV7-2	TRBJ2-7	few	TGTGCCAGCAGCCACCCCCCCTACGAGCAGTACTTC	CASSHPPYEQYF
.	TRBV6-2/TRBV6-3	TRBJ2-3	.	TGTGCCAGCAGTTACGTGGATACGCAGTATTTT	CASSYVDTQYF
.	TRBV27	TRBJ2-7	few	TGTGCCAGCAGCCATACAGGGTATGCGTCCTACGAGCAGTACTTC	CASSHTGYASYEQYF
.	TRBV12-3/TRBV12-4	TRBJ1-2	.	TGTGCCTTGGGGGGATCCTTATCTGGTGGCTACACCTTC	CALGGSLSGGYTF
TRBD1	TRBV6-5	TRBJ2-1	few	TGTGCCAGCACCATCGGGACAGGCTTCGGAAATGAGCAGTTCTTC	CASTIGTGFGNEQFF
TRBD1	TRBV4-1	TRBJ1-4	.	TGCGCCAGCAGCGAAGCTCTGGGACAGGGGAATGAAAAACTGTTTTTT	CASSEALGQGNEKLFF
.	TRBV4-1	TRBJ1-2	.	TGCGCCAGCAGCCAAGATATCGGTGGCTACACCTTC	CASSQDIGGYTF
.	TRBV7-2	TRBJ2-3	.	TGTGCCAGCAGCTTAGTGGGCGGTGGGATGACAGATACGCAGTATTTT	CASSLVGGGMTDTQYF
.	TRBV12-3/TRBV12-4	TRBJ2-3	.	TGTGCCAGCAGTTTAACCGGGGGAACAGATACGCAGTATTTT	CASSLTGGTDTQYF
.	TRBV7-2	TRBJ1-5	.	TGTGCCAGCAGCTTAGCGTTGGCAGGAGGAAGCAATCAGCCCCAGCATTTT	CASSLALAGGSNQPQHF
.	TRBV27	TRBJ1-2	many	TGTGCCAGCAGTTTTGGGCAGGGGAATGGCTACACCTTC	CASSFGQGNGYTF
.	TRBV7-2	TRBJ1-5	few	TGTGCCAGCAGCTTACGTACGGCCTCTAATCGCAATCAGCCCCAGCATTTT	CASSLRTASNRNQPQHF
TRBD1	TRBV7-2	TRBJ2-1	.	TGTGCCAGCAGCTCGAAGGGACAGGGGGCTCTCTACAATGAGCAGTTCTTC	CASSSKGQGALYNEQFF
.	TRBV6-6	TRBJ2-5	.	TGTGCCAGCAGTTGGGGTCTACAAGAGACCCAGTACTTC	CASSWGLQETQYF
.	TRBV19	TRBJ2-1	.	TGTGCCAGTAGTAGACAGGGAGGTTTCGATGAGCAGTTCTTC	CASSRQGGFDEQFF
.	TRBV6-6	TRBJ2-7	few	TGTGCCAGCAGTTACTCGTCATTAAGGCCGGAGCAGTACTTC	CASSYSSLRPEQYF
.	TRBV7-3	TRBJ2-3	few	TGTGCCAGCACCGCCGGGGACAGCACAGATACGCAGTATTTT	CASTAGDSTDTQYF
.	TRBV4-1	TRBJ1-1	.	TGCGCCAGCAGCCAAGACGCGGCGTCGAACACTGAAGCTTTCTTT	CASSQDAASNTEAFF
.	TRBV20-1	TRBJ2-7	.	TGCAGTGCTAAGGAAATCCGAAGAGAGTGGAGCTACGAGCAGTACTTC	CSAKEIRREWSYEQYF
TRBD1	TRBV7-2	TRBJ1-4	.	TGTGCCAGCAGCCCACGGACAGGGATAAGAGAAAAACTGTTTTTT	CASSPRTGIREKLFF
TRBD2	TRBV12-3/TRBV12-4	TRBJ2-7	few	TGTGCCAGCACCAGTAGCGGGGGGGCCTACGAGCAGTACTTC	CASTSSGGAYEQYF
TRBD1	TRBV6-6	TRBJ1-1	few	TGTGCCAGCAGTTACCAGGGGGTTGACACTGAAGCTTTCTTT	CASSYQGVDTEAFF
.	TRBV7-2	TRBJ1-1	many	TGTGCCAGCAGCTTGGTGGAAGCCACTGAAGCTTTCTTT	CASSLVEATEAFF
TRBD1	TRBV7-9	TRBJ2-5	.	TGTGCCAGCAGCCTACAGCACGCCCGGGACAGGGGGCAGGAGACCCAGTACTTC	CASSLQHARDRGQETQYF
.	TRBV11-2	TRBJ2-1	.	TGTGCCAGCAGCGACAACTTGGGCCAGGAAGAGCAGTTCTTC	CASSDNLGQEEQFF
TRBD2	TRBV12-3/TRBV12-4	TRBJ2-3	few	TGTGCCAGCAGTCTACTAGCGGGGTCCACAGATACGCAGTATTTT	CASSLLAGSTDTQYF
TRBD1	TRBV7-2	TRBJ1-1	.	TGTGCCAGCAGCTTAGGAGCCCTGGGACAGTTGAACACTGAAGCTTTCTTT	CASSLGALGQLNTEAFF
.	TRBV12-3/TRBV12-4	TRBJ2-3	.	TGTGCCATAGACTCCTCGGATACGCAGTATTTT	CAIDSSDTQYF